Included here is one T cell receptor (beta chain) sequence, with context. The data are from a study of control samples from healthy donors and cancer patients. The data were produced by immunoSEQ multiplex PCR, yet TCRdb's version contains in-frame clones alone and is incomplete. The data contain 250,000 to 300,000 clones, around 80% of them seen just once; the ten biggest clones take up 13%. Germline values: CDR1 SNHLY, CDR2 FYNNEI. The length of the CDR3 is 13 residues. Trimming cost V 5 bases and J 8 bases; bases outside gene matches: 8. The sequencing input was PBMCs. The V gene is TRBV2, the J gene TRBJ1-2, with 7 positions matching TRBD1. This TCR was recovered from a woman aged 55-70 years with lung cancer. The CDR3 DNA reads TGTGCCAGCAGTCGGGACAGCAACGTGGGCTACACCTTC. It is translated as CASSRDSNVGYTF.